This T cell receptor (beta chain) was captured in a study of OX40 agonist ivuxolimab in advanced cancers. Background on the study: Patients received ivuxolimab, an agonistic anti-OX40 (CD134) antibody. Dose-escalation patients suffered from hepatocellular carcinoma, melanoma, renal cell or head and neck cancer. Study outcomes and limitations: A proportion of nonresponders additionally exhibited low normalized T-cell clonal expansion.

Some clones are missing from TCRdb's copy, which holds only in-frame ones; the method was immunoSEQ multiplex PCR. The sample yields tens of thousands of clones, over 75% seen once. A note on this clone: Its antigen is as yet unknown.

This receptor was taken from an adult with an advanced solid tumor such as melanoma, head and neck, liver or kidney cancer. The material was CD4+ or CD8+ T cells sorted from blood, obtained in a trial of the OX40 agonist ivuxolimab.

This CDR3 is CASSLGTAQYF. CDR3 in DNA: TGTGCCAGCAGCTTAGGGACCGCCCAGTACTTC. The chain has TRBV7-2 and TRBJ2-5; the D is unclear. The CDR3 extends over 11 amino acids. In germline, CDR1 is SGHTA, CDR2 FQGNSA. V lost 1 base, J lost 9 bases, and 6 bases lay in between. Filled out from reference TRBV7-2 and TRBJ2-5, the complete variable domain reads GAGVSQSPSNKVTEKGKDVELRCDPISGHTALYWYRQSLGQGLEFLIYFQGNSAPDKSGLPSDRFSAERTGGSVSTLTIQRTQQEDSAVYLCASSLGTAQYFGPGTRLLVL.